This section outlines one T cell receptor (beta chain) sequence together with its context. This entry is derived from a study of blood T cell repertoires in COVID-19. In the study's own analysis: By means of reference gene primer amplification, nucleated cell counts were estimated. Profiled with immunoSEQ multiplex PCR; TCRdb holds only in-frame clones, not every one. The DNA was the basis for D and trimming; V, J and clone size are from that table. The sample includes about 310,000 clones, roughly 85% of them seen just once. Germline V gene data show CDR1 as LGHNA and CDR2 as YSLEER. Trimming cost V 4 bases and J 0 bases, with 12 bases left between them. The CDR3 sequence is 15 residues long. Participants were placed into cohorts based on the clinical history they reported. Exposed enrollees encountered a COVID-19 case at some point within 2 weeks before study entry.

The TCR comes from a woman aged 30 to 39 who had been exposed to COVID-19. The sample consisted of PBMCs or T cells enriched from blood (not recorded which). This chain connects TRBV4-3 to TRBJ1-2; the D is unclear. CDR3 in amino acids: CASSRMGDPNYGYTF. The CDR3 nucleotides read TGCGCCAGCAGCCGTATGGGAGACCCTAACTATGGCTACACCTTC.